This entry concerns a single T cell receptor (beta chain). Antigen: not known. The sample originates from a study of cytomegalovirus exposure and HLA in healthy donors. Study overall: An early data release held tens of millions of unique TCRs from HLA-typed donors. Assignment to the Caucasian-associated ancestry cluster applied to approximately 80% of the roughly 420 genotyped donors.

Study-level points and caveats: Follow-up analysis later connected one missense variant in DCLRE1C with trimming of TCR beta V- and J-genes.

This CDR3 is built from 15 residues. CDR1 and CDR2 from the germline V gene are SGHTA and FQGNSA. Trimming at V came to 1 base and at J to 3 bases, leaving 2 bases not matched to a gene. Primers included in the PCR were 60 Vbeta and 13 Jbeta primers. Generated by immunoSEQ multiplex PCR, the TCRdb table keeps only in-frame clones and is missing some. The sample is made up of around 130,000 clones, and the top ten hold around 1.5% of it. The material sequenced was PBMCs. The chain couples TRBV7-2 to TRBJ1-4, with 7 bases matching TRBD1. The source is a woman aged 40 to 50 in good health and CMV-seronegative. DNA of the CDR3: TGTGCCAGCAGCTTAGGGGGACAGCCTAATGAAAAACTGTTTTTT. Amino acids: CASSLGGQPNEKLFF.